The sequence of this T cell receptor (beta chain) was determined in a study of blood T cell repertoires in COVID-19. Unmatched junction bases numbered 8, after V lost 2 bases and J lost 6 bases. The length of the CDR3 is 15 residues. The germline V gene has CDR1 SGDLS and CDR2 YYNGEE. Assay: immunoSEQ multiplex PCR; the TCRdb copy retains only in-frame clones and omits some. This table holds some 260,000 clones, approximately 88% found once. V gene TRBV9 combines with J gene TRBJ2-3; 8 bases are a match to TRBD1. This TCR was recovered from a woman aged 25 to 45 with COVID-19, enrolled during active disease. The specimen sequenced was peripheral blood. The CDR3 DNA reads as TGTGCCAGCAGCGTTTCCAGGGGGCGTTGGGATACGCAGTATTTT. This sequence encodes CASSVSRGRWDTQYF.